This TCR beta chain comes out of a study of T cell responses to AZD1222 COVID-19 vaccine. Findings and caveats of the study: Every sample of the repertoires postdated the peak T cell response. Vaccine-associated CD4 TCRs spanned spike, dominant at 160-218 and 743-854.

Sequencing was performed with immunoSEQ multiplex PCR; in TCRdb, only in-frame clones are kept and a portion is missing. Of over 100,000 clones listed, about 90% are singletons. This CDR3 has 14 amino acids. From germline, CDR1 is MNHEY and CDR2 SMNVEV (reference sequence). V dropped 5 bases and J dropped 5; count of bases not matched to a gene: 4. Note on this clone: The antigen remains undetermined.

Here the sequenced sample was peripheral blood, taken on day 0 of AZD1222 vaccination. The V and J genes are TRBV27 and TRBJ2-1, with 9 positions matching TRBD1. This clonotype was obtained from an adult in good health. The CDR3 sequence: CASSPGTGNNEQFF. CDR3 nucleotides: TGTGCCAGCAGTCCCGGGACAGGGAACAATGAGCAGTTCTTC.